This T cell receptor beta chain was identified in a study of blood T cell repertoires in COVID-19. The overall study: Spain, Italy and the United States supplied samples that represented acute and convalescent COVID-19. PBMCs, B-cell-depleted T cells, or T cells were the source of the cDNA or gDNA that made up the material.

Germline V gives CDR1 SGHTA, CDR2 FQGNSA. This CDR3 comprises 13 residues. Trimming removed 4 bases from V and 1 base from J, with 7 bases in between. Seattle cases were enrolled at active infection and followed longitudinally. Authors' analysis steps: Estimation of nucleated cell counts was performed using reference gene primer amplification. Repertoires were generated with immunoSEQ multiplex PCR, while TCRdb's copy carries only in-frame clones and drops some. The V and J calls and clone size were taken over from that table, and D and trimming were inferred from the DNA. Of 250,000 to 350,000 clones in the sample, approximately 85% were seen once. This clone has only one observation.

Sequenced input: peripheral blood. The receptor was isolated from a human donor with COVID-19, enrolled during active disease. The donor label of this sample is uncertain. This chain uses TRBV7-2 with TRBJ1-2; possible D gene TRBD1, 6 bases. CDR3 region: CASSSDSNYGYTF. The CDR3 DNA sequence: TGTGCCAGCAGCTCGGACAGTAACTATGGCTACACCTTC.